The present T cell receptor (beta chain) was sequenced within a study of B cell selection in AIRE deficiency. Study outcomes and limitations: In TCRBV usage, CDR3 length and diversity, patient Tconv and Treg cells matched healthy donors. Shared Treg sequences had shorter CDR3s, biased toward rearrangements with few non-templated insertions.

The CDR3 consists of 14 residues. CDR1 MNHEY and CDR2 SMNVEV come from the germline V gene (reference sequence). V was shortened by 5 bases and J by 1 base, with 12 bases between the two germline ends. Sorted regulatory T cells were CD4-positive, CD25-high and CD127-low or negative. With respect to this clone: Its antigen remains unknown.

The protocol was immunoSEQ multiplex PCR, while the TCRdb copy is restricted to in-frame clones and leaves out a portion. The data show 20,000 to 25,000 clones, with 94% seen just once and under 2% held by the top ten. The chain employs TRBV27 and TRBJ2-7; D is uncertain. The clonotype comes from a human donor with AIRE deficiency. Source material: Tregs sorted from PBMCs. This chain's CDR3 is CASSANRLSYEQYF. DNA of the CDR3: TGTGCCAGCAGTGCAAATAGGTTGTCCTACGAGCAGTACTTC.